This TCR beta chain originates from a study of blood T cell repertoires in COVID-19. Study as a whole: The United States, Italy and Spain were the sources of the acute and convalescent COVID-19 samples.

Produced via immunoSEQ multiplex PCR; TCRdb's table is partial and in-frame only. The sample has approximately 200,000 clones, over 80% seen once. Germline V gene data show CDR1 as SGHTA and CDR2 as FQGNSA. The V and J ends lost 6 bases and 4 bases, in that order; junction bases with no gene match: 7. This CDR3 region has 15 residues. The chain combines TRBV7-2 with TRBJ2-1, with 9 bases identical to TRBD1. This sequence was found in a man younger than 40 who had recovered from COVID-19. The sample was PBMCs or T cells enriched from blood (not recorded which). This chain's CDR3 is CASSPGQGLYNEQFF. The CDR3 coding sequence is TGTGCCAGCAGTCCGGGACAGGGACTATACAATGAGCAGTTCTTC.